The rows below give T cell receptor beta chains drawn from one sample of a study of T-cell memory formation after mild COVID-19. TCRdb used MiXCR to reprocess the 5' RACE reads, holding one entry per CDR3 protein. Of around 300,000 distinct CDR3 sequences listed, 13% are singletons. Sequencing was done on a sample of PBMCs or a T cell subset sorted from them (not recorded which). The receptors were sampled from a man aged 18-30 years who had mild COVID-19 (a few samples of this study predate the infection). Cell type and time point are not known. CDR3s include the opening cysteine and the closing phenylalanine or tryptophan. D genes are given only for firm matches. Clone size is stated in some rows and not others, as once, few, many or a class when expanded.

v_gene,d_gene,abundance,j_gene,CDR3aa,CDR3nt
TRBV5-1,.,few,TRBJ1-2,CASSPGEGPYGYTF,TGCGCCAGCAGCCCGGGGGAGGGCCCCTATGGCTACACCTTC
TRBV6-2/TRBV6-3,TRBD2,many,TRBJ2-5,CASTYGTTSETQYF,TGTGCCAGCACCTACGGGACTACCTCAGAGACCCAGTACTTC
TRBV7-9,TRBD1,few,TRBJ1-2,CASSFPGTAEYGYTF,TGTGCCAGCAGCTTCCCTGGGACAGCGGAATATGGCTACACCTTC
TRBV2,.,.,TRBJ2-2,CASRPNPEGVIGELFF,TGTGCCAGCAGACCCAACCCCGAGGGCGTTATCGGGGAGCTGTTTTTT
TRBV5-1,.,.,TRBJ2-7,CASSSLPRALGTYEQYF,TGCGCCAGCAGCTCCCTCCCTCGGGCTTTGGGGACCTACGAGCAGTACTTC
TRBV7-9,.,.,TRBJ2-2,CASSVGHRELFF,TGTGCCAGCAGCGTGGGGCATAGGGAGCTGTTTTTT
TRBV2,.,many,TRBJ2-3,CASSENRDTQYF,TGTGCCAGCAGTGAAAATAGGGATACGCAGTATTTT
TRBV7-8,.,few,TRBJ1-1,CASSPQWGGDMNTEAFF,TGTGCCAGCAGCCCGCAGTGGGGGGGAGACATGAACACTGAAGCTTTCTTT
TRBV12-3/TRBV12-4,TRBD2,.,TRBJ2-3,CASSYLAGGTDTQYF,TGTGCCAGCAGTTATCTAGCGGGGGGCACAGATACGCAGTATTTT
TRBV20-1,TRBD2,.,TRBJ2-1,CSARNLAVTTGNEQFF,TGCAGTGCTAGAAATCTAGCGGTGACTACGGGGAATGAGCAGTTCTTC
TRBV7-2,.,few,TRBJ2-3,CASGTAVTDTQYF,TGTGCCAGCGGGACCGCCGTCACAGATACGCAGTATTTT
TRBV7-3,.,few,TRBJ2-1,CASSSAGAGEQFF,TGTGCCAGCAGCTCCGCGGGGGCGGGGGAGCAGTTCTTC
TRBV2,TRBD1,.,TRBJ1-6,CASGGDRGRINSPLHF,TGTGCCAGCGGCGGAGACAGGGGGCGAATAAATTCACCCCTCCACTTT
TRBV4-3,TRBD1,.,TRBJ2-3,CASSQGAGGEGAQTDTQYF,TGCGCCAGCAGCCAAGGGGCAGGGGGTGAGGGGGCACAGACAGATACGCAGTATTTT
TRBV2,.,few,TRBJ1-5,CASSEVGGTNQPQHF,TGTGCCAGCAGTGAAGTAGGGGGAACCAATCAGCCCCAGCATTTT
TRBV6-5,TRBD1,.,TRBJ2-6,CASWTGSSGANVLTF,TGTGCCAGCTGGACAGGGTCCTCTGGGGCCAACGTCCTGACTTTC
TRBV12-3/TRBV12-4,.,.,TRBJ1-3,CASGSPNRVPGNTIYF,TGTGCCAGCGGCTCCCCGAACAGGGTTCCTGGAAACACCATATATTTT
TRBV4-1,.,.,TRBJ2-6,CASSQKNKGANVLTF,TGCGCCAGCAGCCAAAAAAACAAAGGGGCCAACGTCCTGACTTTC
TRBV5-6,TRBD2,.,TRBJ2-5,CASSFLAGDQETQYF,TGTGCCAGCAGCTTTTTAGCGGGGGACCAAGAGACCCAGTACTTC
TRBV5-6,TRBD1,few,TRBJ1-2,CASRLGTGSNYGYTF,TGTGCCAGCAGGCTCGGGACAGGTTCTAACTATGGCTACACCTTC
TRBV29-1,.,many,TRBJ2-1,CSVEADLAYEQFF,TGCAGCGTTGAAGCAGACTTAGCATATGAGCAGTTCTTC
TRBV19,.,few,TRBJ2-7,CASSVQQSYEQYF,TGTGCCAGTAGTGTTCAACAGTCCTACGAGCAGTACTTC
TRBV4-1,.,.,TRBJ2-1,CASSVSRGDNEQFF,TGCGCCAGCAGCGTCTCCAGGGGAGACAATGAGCAGTTCTTC
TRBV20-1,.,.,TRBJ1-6,CSASRRTYNSPLHF,TGCAGTGCGTCGCGGCGCACCTATAATTCACCCCTCCACTTT
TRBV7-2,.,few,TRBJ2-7,CASSVRDGPSYEQYF,TGTGCCAGCAGCGTCCGGGACGGGCCCTCCTACGAGCAGTACTTC
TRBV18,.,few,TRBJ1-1,CASSPPGGVRTEAFF,TGTGCCAGCTCCCCCCCGGGTGGGGTTCGCACTGAAGCTTTCTTT
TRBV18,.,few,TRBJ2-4,CASSPPGRGQNIQYF,TGTGCCAGCTCACCACCTGGGAGGGGGCAAAACATTCAGTACTTC
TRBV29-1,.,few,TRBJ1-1,CSGAGVRTEAFF,TGCAGCGGTGCAGGGGTTCGCACTGAAGCTTTCTTT
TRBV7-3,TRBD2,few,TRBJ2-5,CASSNVGGAGETQYF,TGTGCCAGCAGTAATGTCGGGGGGGCCGGGGAGACCCAGTACTTC
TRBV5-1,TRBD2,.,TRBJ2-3,CASSFTATSGGADTQYF,TGCGCCAGCAGCTTCACCGCGACTAGCGGGGGGGCAGATACGCAGTATTTT
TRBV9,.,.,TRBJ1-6,CASSETVDSPLHF,TGTGCCAGCTCCGAGACAGTTGATTCACCCCTCCACTTT
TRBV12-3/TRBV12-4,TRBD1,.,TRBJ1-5,CASSTGDGNQPQHF,TGTGCCAGCAGTACAGGGGATGGCAATCAGCCCCAGCATTTT
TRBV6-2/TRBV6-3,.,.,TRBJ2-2,CASSSPRGGVTGELFF,TGTGCCAGCAGTAGTCCTCGAGGGGGGGTCACCGGGGAGCTGTTTTTT
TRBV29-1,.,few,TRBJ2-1,CSAEWGVGKNEQFF,TGCAGCGCCGAGTGGGGAGTGGGAAAAAATGAGCAGTTCTTC
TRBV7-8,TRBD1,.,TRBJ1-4,CASSFKTGQVNEKLFF,TGTGCCAGCAGCTTTAAAACCGGACAGGTTAATGAAAAACTGTTTTTT
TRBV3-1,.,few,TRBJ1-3,CASSPTSSQSTIYF,TGTGCCAGCAGCCCGACATCGTCGCAAAGCACCATATATTTT
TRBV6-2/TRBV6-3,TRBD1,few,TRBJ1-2,CASSYAGTGDGYTF,TGTGCCAGCAGTTACGCCGGGACAGGGGATGGCTACACCTTC
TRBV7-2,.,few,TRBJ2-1,CASSLDPTYNEQFF,TGTGCCAGCAGCTTAGACCCCACTTACAATGAGCAGTTCTTC
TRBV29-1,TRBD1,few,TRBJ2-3,CSVEGADRGRSTDTQYF,TGCAGCGTTGAAGGGGCGGACAGGGGAAGGTCCACAGATACGCAGTATTTT
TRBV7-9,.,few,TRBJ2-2,CASSLVRSGELFF,TGTGCCAGCAGCTTAGTGAGGTCCGGGGAGCTGTTTTTT
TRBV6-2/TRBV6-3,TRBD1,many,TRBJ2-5,CASRERDRQYF,TGTGCCAGCAGAGAACGGGACAGACAGTACTTC
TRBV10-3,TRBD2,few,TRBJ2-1,CAIRPTSGDASNEQFF,TGTGCCATCAGGCCGACTAGCGGGGACGCTTCCAATGAGCAGTTCTTC
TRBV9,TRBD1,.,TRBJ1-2,CASSVAGGLVYGYTF,TGTGCCAGCAGCGTAGCAGGGGGGTTGGTCTACGGCTACACCTTC